This T cell receptor (beta chain) was identified during a study of quantifying T cell responses using KT2 cells. Study information: TCR alpha and beta constant-region primers primed reverse transcription of RNA.

A single-stranded UMI oligo with SP2 sequence was ligated to cDNA 3' ends. First-round PCR used around 4 cycles and beta primers RC1.1 and RC1.2 covering TRBC1 and TRBC2. TCRdb independently ran MiXCR on the UMI-ligation and nested PCR reads; one entry per CDR3 protein. The sample includes approximately 43,000 distinct CDR3 sequences, about 17% seen only once; the top ten take less than 50%. This receptor was taken from a human donor. Sequencing was done on a sample of PBMCs spiked with cells of the T cell clone KT2.

The CDR3 reads CSVERQGAIQTQYF. DNA of the CDR3: TGCAGCGTTGAACGGCAGGGGGCGATACAGACCCAGTACTTC. This chain joins TRBV29-1 and TRBJ2-5, with 8 positions matching TRBD1. This CDR3 has 14 amino acids. The trim removed 2 bases at V and 6 bases at J, leaving 8 bases unmatched. Germline CDR1 and CDR2: SQVTM and ANQGSEA.